The rows below give T cell receptor beta chains drawn from one sample of a study of shared clonotypes between healthy human individuals. Using immunoSEQ multiplex PCR, the repertoire was profiled, and TCRdb retains in-frame clones only, with some absent. The data contain around 1,900,000 clones, about 93% of them seen just once; the ten biggest clones take up over 1.5%. Sequencing was performed on naive CD8+ T cells from PBMCs. The receptor source for this set is a man in his late teens or twenties in good health. Some clones in this sample may be carry-over from other donors' samples. Each CDR3 is given with its conserved first and last residue. A D gene is named only where the DNA matches it firmly. Clone size is given for some rows only: seen once, a few or many times, or a class if the clone is expanded.

TRBJ2-1 | NA | NA | TRBV12-5 | TGTGCTAGTGGTTTGGTAAGAAGCGTTGGGGAAAGCTCCTACAATGAGCAGTTCTTC | CASGLVRSVGESSYNEQFF
TRBJ1-1 | TRBD1 | NA | TRBV11-2 | TGTGCCAGCAGGTCTTCACAGGGGATGAACACTGAAGCTTTCTTT | CASRSSQGMNTEAFF
TRBJ2-2 | NA | NA | TRBV7-6 | TGTGCCAGCAGCTTGGTCCGTGGTGGGCCCAGCGGGGAGCTGTTTTTT | CASSLVRGGPSGELFF
TRBJ2-3 | NA | NA | TRBV19 | TGTGCCAGTAGTATCAGTCAGGGGCACACAGATACGCAGTATTTT | CASSISQGHTDTQYF
TRBJ2-2 | TRBD1 | NA | TRBV6-5 | TGTGCCAGCAGTTACTCGGGGACAGCGAACACCGGGGAGCTGTTTTTT | CASSYSGTANTGELFF
TRBJ2-1 | NA | NA | TRBV5-6 | TGTGCCAGCAGCTTGGTTTCCCGGCCGGGTATCGACAATGAGCAGTTCTTC | CASSLVSRPGIDNEQFF
TRBJ1-2 | NA | once | TRBV6-5 | TGTGCCAGCAGCACCCCTCAGGGGCGCTACACCTTC | CASSTPQGRYTF
TRBJ2-1 | NA | NA | TRBV7-6 | TGTGCCAGCAGCTTTATTGCGTCTTCGAGCGATGAGCAGTTCTTC | CASSFIASSSDEQFF
TRBJ2-7 | NA | NA | TRBV4-1 | TGCGCCAGCAGCCAAGATTCATCCCCAGGGGATTTCTTCTACGAGCAGTACTTC | CASSQDSSPGDFFYEQYF
TRBJ1-1 | NA | NA | TRBV19 | TGTGCCAGTAGCCGAACAGCCACTGAAGCTTTCTTT | CASSRTATEAFF
TRBJ2-7 | NA | NA | TRBV28 | TGTGCCAGCAAACTAGACGGGCACGAGCAGTACTTC | CASKLDGHEQYF
TRBJ1-1 | NA | NA | TRBV5-1 | TGCGCCAGCAGCTCCCCCGCGGACACCCCCGAGGTGAACACTGAAGCTTTCTTT | CASSSPADTPEVNTEAFF
TRBJ2-7 | TRBD1 | NA | TRBV4-3 | TGCGCCAGCAGCCCCTCCGCAGGGGGCTGGACCTACGAGCAGTACTTC | CASSPSAGGWTYEQYF
TRBJ2-7 | NA | NA | TRBV27 | TGTGCCAGCAGTTTATCCCCAGGCCACGAGCAGTACTTC | CASSLSPGHEQYF
TRBJ2-2 | TRBD2 | NA | TRBV27 | TGTGCCAGCAGTCCCTCTGCGGGAGAGAAATCCGGGGAGCTGTTTTTT | CASSPSAGEKSGELFF
TRBJ2-7 | TRBD1 | NA | TRBV4-2 | TGTGCCAGCAGCCATTATAAGGGGGCGGACGAGCAGTACTTC | CASSHYKGADEQYF
TRBJ1-2 | NA | NA | TRBV7-9 | TGTGCCAGCAGCTCCCAAGACCCCCTCAGTGGCTACACCTTC | CASSSQDPLSGYTF
TRBJ2-7 | NA | NA | TRBV7-8 | TGTGCCAGCAGCTTAACAGGGAGTGGCACCTACGAGCAGTACTTC | CASSLTGSGTYEQYF
TRBJ2-5 | NA | NA | TRBV30 | TGTGCCTGGAGTTATAGCAGAGAGACCCAGTACTTC | CAWSYSRETQYF
TRBJ1-2 | NA | NA | TRBV10-3 | TGTGCCATCAGTGAGTCGCAGGATAACTATGGCTACACCTTC | CAISESQDNYGYTF
TRBJ1-1 | NA | NA | TRBV29-1 | TGCAGCGTTGGTTTCATTGAAGCTTTCTTT | CSVGFIEAFF
TRBJ1-2 | TRBD1 | NA | TRBV29-1 | TGCAGCGTTGAGATCGGGACAGGCTATGGCTACACCTTC | CSVEIGTGYGYTF
TRBJ2-1 | NA | NA | TRBV28 | TGTGCCAGCACCCTTCTTATAGGCTCCTACAATGAGCAGTTCTTC | CASTLLIGSYNEQFF
TRBJ2-1 | NA | NA | TRBV29-1 | TGCAGCGTGTCGACAGGGAGAGCGGGACCCTCCTACAATGAGCAGTTCTTC | CSVSTGRAGPSYNEQFF
TRBJ1-4 | NA | NA | TRBV28 | TGTGCCAGCAGTTTCCAGGACGATAATGAAAAACTGTTTTTT | CASSFQDDNEKLFF
TRBJ1-2 | TRBD1 | NA | TRBV7-9 | TGTGCCAGCAGCTACAGACAGGGTGAATTAAACTATGGCTACACCTTC | CASSYRQGELNYGYTF
TRBJ2-7 | NA | NA | TRBV27 | TGTGCCAGCAGTTTATATCCGGGGGACGAGCAGTACTTC | CASSLYPGDEQYF
TRBJ2-7 | TRBD2 | NA | TRBV10-2 | TGCGCCAGCCCCCGGGAGGAGTCCGCCTACGAGCAGTACTTC | CASPREESAYEQYF
TRBJ1-1 | NA | NA | TRBV5-1 | TGCGCCAGCAGCCCCCCCGTTGTGGCGCGGCCCACTGAAGCTTTCTTT | CASSPPVVARPTEAFF
TRBJ2-4 | NA | NA | TRBV28 | TGTGCCAGTCAAAACATTCAGTACTTC | CASQNIQYF